A selection of T cell receptor beta chains follows, all from one sample in a study of blood T cell repertoires in COVID-19. Libraries were prepared by immunoSEQ multiplex PCR; TCRdb keeps only in-frame clonotypes and omits some of them. This sample carries roughly 73,000 clones, more than 75% of them seen once, and the ten largest clones take 15%. The specimen was peripheral blood. The receptors stem from a human donor in a cohort sampled during active COVID-19. The CDR3 runs from the conserved cysteine through the conserved F or W. The D gene is left open where the match is weak. The listing skips clone size in some rows; elsewhere it reads once, few, many or a size class.

D	size	V	J	DNA	CDR3
-	-	TRBV19	TRBJ1-2	TGTGCCAGTATGACAACTTTTAACTATGGCTACACCTTC	CASMTTFNYGYTF
-	-	TRBV23-1	TRBJ2-7	TGCGCCAGCAGTCACCAAAGAGTCCCCGAGCAGTACTTC	CASSHQRVPEQYF
TRBD2	few	TRBV5-4	TRBJ2-3	TGTGCCAGCAGCTTGGGGAGAGCGGGAAGCACAGATACGCAGTATTTT	CASSLGRAGSTDTQYF
-	-	TRBV5-1	TRBJ2-5	TGCGCCAGCAGCTTGCAGGACCCCGGCGGGGAGACCCAGTACTTC	CASSLQDPGGETQYF
TRBD1	-	TRBV7-8	TRBJ2-1	TGTGCCAGCAGCTCCCGGACAGGGGTAAATGAGCAGTTCTTC	CASSSRTGVNEQFF
TRBD2	once	TRBV7-2	TRBJ2-7	TGTGCCAGCAGCTTGACTAGCGGGAGGGCCGGGCAGTACTTC	CASSLTSGRAGQYF
-	once	TRBV7-2	TRBJ2-1	TGTGCCAGCAGCTTAGTAAATAGCGGACCCTACAATGAGCAGTTCTTC	CASSLVNSGPYNEQFF
-	once	TRBV12-3/TRBV12-4	TRBJ2-1	TGTGCCAGCAGTTGGGGAGATGAGCAGTTCTTC	CASSWGDEQFF
-	-	TRBV6-5	TRBJ2-7	TGTGCCAGCAGGCCTGCCGGGCCGACAGGCGAGCAGTACTTC	CASRPAGPTGEQYF
TRBD2	-	TRBV6-2/TRBV6-3	TRBJ2-7	TGTGCCAGCAGTTACTCCACTAGCGGGAGGCCCTACGAGCAGTACTTC	CASSYSTSGRPYEQYF
TRBD2	-	TRBV4-2	TRBJ2-7	TGTGCCAGCAGCCAAGCACGCGGGACTAGCGCTTCCGACGGGCAGTACTTC	CASSQARGTSASDGQYF
TRBD2	-	TRBV2	TRBJ2-5	TGTGCCAGCAGTGATTGGGCTAGCGGGCCCCAAGAGACCCAGTACTTC	CASSDWASGPQETQYF
-	-	TRBV5-6	TRBJ2-4	TGTGCCAGCAGCTTGGTAGAAGGGCAGGGCATTCAGTACTTC	CASSLVEGQGIQYF
-	-	TRBV10-2	TRBJ1-2	TGCGCCAGCAGCCGACTTAACGCCTACACCTTC	CASSRLNAYTF
TRBD2	-	TRBV5-6	TRBJ2-7	TGTGCCAGCAGCCGGCAAGGGCTAGCGGGAGAACACGAGCAGTACTTC	CASSRQGLAGEHEQYF
-	few	TRBV2	TRBJ2-1	TGTGCCAGCAATCGACAGGAGCAGTTCTTC	CASNRQEQFF
TRBD1	few	TRBV29-1	TRBJ1-1	TGCAGCGTTACAGGGGGGGGGAACACTGAAGCTTTCTTT	CSVTGGGNTEAFF
-	-	TRBV10-1	TRBJ1-2	TGCGCCAGCAGTGAGTCCGGGACTCGAGGCTACACCTTC	CASSESGTRGYTF
TRBD1	-	TRBV4-3	TRBJ2-3	TGCGCCAGCAGCCAAGGAGGACAGGGGGCGCTCCCAGATACGCAGTATTTT	CASSQGGQGALPDTQYF
TRBD1	-	TRBV10-2	TRBJ1-2	TGCGCCAGCAGTGAGACATCAGGGGGCATTAACTATGGCTACACCTTC	CASSETSGGINYGYTF
TRBD1	-	TRBV5-1	TRBJ2-6	TGCGCCAGCAGCTTGACCGGGACAGGGGTCGGGGCCAACGTCCTGACTTTC	CASSLTGTGVGANVLTF
TRBD2	few	TRBV6-4	TRBJ2-7	TGTGCCAGCGGAAGTGAACTAGCGGGAGGTCAGTACGAGCAGTACTTC	CASGSELAGGQYEQYF
-	-	TRBV5-1	TRBJ2-1	TGCGCCAGCAGCTTGGGAACAGGGTTGAATGAGCAGTTCTTC	CASSLGTGLNEQFF
-	few	TRBV12-3/TRBV12-4	TRBJ2-3	TGTGCCAGCAGTTTAGGGCAAAGTACGCAGTATTTT	CASSLGQSTQYF
-	-	TRBV7-2	TRBJ1-3	TGTGCCAGCAGCCCGGAAGTGGCGGGATTCAGCTCTGGAAACACCATATATTTT	CASSPEVAGFSSGNTIYF
TRBD1	-	TRBV7-2	TRBJ1-5	TGTGCCAGCAGCTCGGGGACAGGGGGTCATCAGCCCCAGCATTTT	CASSSGTGGHQPQHF
-	-	TRBV24-1	TRBJ2-6	TGTGCCACCAGTGAAAACACGTTAGGGGCCAACGTCCTGACTTTC	CATSENTLGANVLTF
TRBD1	-	TRBV5-6	TRBJ2-2	TGTGCCAGCAGCCCGGATACAGGGGTGTACACCGGGGAGCTGTTTTTT	CASSPDTGVYTGELFF
TRBD2	-	TRBV7-2	TRBJ2-5	TGTGCCAGCAGCTTAGATGTGACTAGCGGGTGGGAGACCCAGTACTTC	CASSLDVTSGWETQYF
TRBD1	-	TRBV6-5	TRBJ1-6	TGTGCCAGCAGTTATAACAGGGGAAATTCACCCCTCCACTTT	CASSYNRGNSPLHF
-	few	TRBV5-1	TRBJ1-2	TGCGCCAGCAGCGTCTCTGGAGCAGCTAACTATGGCTACACCTTC	CASSVSGAANYGYTF
-	-	TRBV20-1	TRBJ1-2	TGCAGTGCTAGAAATAGCGGCTACACCTTC	CSARNSGYTF
-	-	TRBV5-4	TRBJ1-4	TGTGCCAGCAGCCGGGGGGGTACTAATGAAAAACTGTTTTTT	CASSRGGTNEKLFF
TRBD2	-	TRBV4-3	TRBJ2-7	TGCGCCAGCAGCCAAGATCATTCGGGGCTAGCGGGGTTACCTTTTACCTACGAGCAGTACTTC	CASSQDHSGLAGLPFTYEQYF
TRBD1	few	TRBV6-6	TRBJ1-1	TGTGCCAGCAGTAACAGGGGTGACACTGAAGCTTTCTTT	CASSNRGDTEAFF
TRBD2	-	TRBV7-2	TRBJ2-1	TGTGCCAGCAGCACGGGGTCTAGCGGGTTCCACAATGAGCAGTTCTTC	CASSTGSSGFHNEQFF
TRBD1	-	TRBV6-4	TRBJ1-3	TGTGCCAGCAGAGAACGAGGGACAGGGGGTATGGGAAACACCATATATTTT	CASRERGTGGMGNTIYF
TRBD1	-	TRBV6-6	TRBJ1-1	TGTGCCAGCAGTCTACAGGGGGCTGGGACTGAAGCTTTCTTT	CASSLQGAGTEAFF
-	-	TRBV5-1	TRBJ2-5	TGCGCCAGCATCCTAAGGGGGGAGACCCAGTACTTC	CASILRGETQYF
-	-	TRBV7-9	TRBJ1-6	TGTGCCAGCAGCTTAGCCTCCGGTTCCTATAATTCACCCCTCCACTTT	CASSLASGSYNSPLHF
TRBD1	once	TRBV2	TRBJ1-6	TGTGCCAGCAGAGGGACAGGACCTAATTCACCCCTCCACTTT	CASRGTGPNSPLHF
-	-	TRBV19	TRBJ2-2	TGTGCCAGTCAGGGGAACACCGGGGAGCTGTTTTTT	CASQGNTGELFF
-	-	TRBV7-9	TRBJ1-6	TGTGCCAGCAGCGACCACCCTAGTCCCAGGGGTAGGCATTCACCCCTCCACTTT	CASSDHPSPRGRHSPLHF
TRBD1	-	TRBV15	TRBJ2-4	TGTGCCACCAGCAGGGGACAGGGGGAAAACATTCAGTACTTC	CATSRGQGENIQYF
-	-	TRBV6-6	TRBJ2-7	TGTGCCAGCAAGGCGGGCGCGGGACCTTTTTACGAGCAGTACTTC	CASKAGAGPFYEQYF
TRBD1	-	TRBV19	TRBJ1-1	TGTGCCAGTAGTGCCTTCCGGGACAGGGGAATGAACACTGAAGCTTTCTTT	CASSAFRDRGMNTEAFF
TRBD2	-	TRBV7-2	TRBJ2-7	TGTGCCAGCAGCTCATTGGGTGGACTAGCGGGCGGGGAGCAGTACTTC	CASSSLGGLAGGEQYF
-	-	TRBV29-1	TRBJ2-5	TGCAGCGTTGAAGACACAGATGAAGAGACCCAGTACTTC	CSVEDTDEETQYF
TRBD2	once	TRBV6-5	TRBJ2-3	TGTGCCAGCAGTTTTCGGACTAGCGGGAGGACAGATACGCAGTATTTT	CASSFRTSGRTDTQYF
TRBD1	-	TRBV3-1/TRBV3-2	TRBJ1-6	TGTGCCAGCAGCCAGGGACAGGGTAGTAATTCACCCCTCCACTTT	CASSQGQGSNSPLHF
-	-	TRBV27	TRBJ1-4	TGTGCCAGCAGTTTCCGTCCGGGGGTTGAAAAACTGTTTTTT	CASSFRPGVEKLFF
-	-	TRBV5-1	TRBJ2-5	TGCGCCAGCAGCTTCAGCCAAGAGACCCAGTACTTC	CASSFSQETQYF